Below, 30 T cell receptor beta chains from the same sample are listed, as sequenced in a study of OX40 agonist ivuxolimab in advanced cancers. Only in-frame clones appear in the TCRdb table, and some are missing; sequencing was by immunoSEQ multiplex PCR. The repertoire holds just over 20,000 clones, 75% to 85% seen once, with roughly 9.8% in the top ten. The material sequenced was CD4+ or CD8+ T cells sorted from blood, taken in a trial of the OX40 agonist ivuxolimab. The receptors stem from an adult with an advanced solid tumor such as melanoma, head and neck, liver or kidney cancer.

The chain combines TRBV10-3 with TRBJ2-7; D call uncertain. This CDR3 contains 13 residues. Germline CDR1 and CDR2: ENHRY and SYGVKD. V was clipped by 7 bases and J by 0 bases, with 10 bases between them. Here the CDR3 DNA reads TGTGCCATCAAAGGCGATAGCTCCTACGAGCAGTACTTC. Protein product: CAIKGDSSYEQYF.

The rearrangement links TRBV18 to TRBJ1-4; unclear D gene. Germline V gene sequence: CDR1 KGHSH, CDR2 LQKENI. With 4 bases removed from V and 4 bases from J, the gap between germline ends came to 10 bases. CDR3 length: 14 amino acids. The CDR3 region has the DNA TGTGCCAGCTCACGGTCGGGATTTAATGAAAAACTGTTTTTT. Amino acids: CASSRSGFNEKLFF.

The genes are TRBV19 and TRBJ2-6; a possible D gene is TRBD2 (6 bases). The germline V gene has CDR1 LNHDA and CDR2 SQIVND (reference sequence). CDR3 length equals 15 residues. Between the trimmed V and J ends, which lost 5 bases and 1 base, there was a span of 9 bases. This CDR3 is CASSGGMSGANVLTF. Here the CDR3 DNA reads TGTGCCAGTAGTGGAGGGATGTCTGGGGCCAACGTCCTGACTTTC. The full variable domain, with the rest looked up from reference TRBV19 and TRBJ2-6, is DGGITQSPKYLFRKEGQNVTLSCEQNLNHDAMYWYRQDPGQGLRLIYYSQIVNDFQKGDIAEGYSVSREKKESFPLTVTSAQKNPTAFYLCASSGGMSGANVLTFGAGSRLTVL.

The V and J genes are TRBV11-3 and TRBJ2-3; the D gene is possibly TRBD2 (6 bases). Trimming cost V 0 bases and J 6 bases, with 13 bases left between them. The germline gives CDR1 SGHNT, CDR2 YENEEA. CDR3 length: 15 amino acids. The CDR3 DNA reads as TGTGCCAGCAGCTTAGACGGGGGATTAGCGGATACGCAGTATTTT. This codes for CASSLDGGLADTQYF.

This clone is a singleton in its sample. The chain combines TRBV5-1 with TRBJ2-2, with 7 nucleotides matching TRBD1. J lost 5 bases, V lost 4 bases, and 8 bases had no gene match. Germline CDR1 is SGHRS and CDR2 is YFSETQ. CDR3 length: 15 residues. The CDR3 spells CASSTQGPRTGELFF. The CDR3, as DNA: TGCGCCAGCAGCACACAGGGGCCCAGGACCGGGGAGCTGTTTTTT.

This chain joins TRBV5-1 and TRBJ2-5; TRBD2 aligns across 11 bases. The CDR3 has 18 residues. The V gene's germline CDR1 is SGHRS and CDR2 YFSETQ. After removal of 5 bases from V and 4 bases from J, the junction contained 16 bases not matched to a gene. The CDR3 DNA is TGCGCCAGCAGACTAACCGGGACTAGCGGTAACCAGGGAGAGACCCAGTACTTC. Its translation: CASRLTGTSGNQGETQYF.

V is TRBV7-8 and J is TRBJ1-4; 7 nucleotides line up with TRBD1. V lost 4 bases, J lost 3 bases, and 8 bases stayed unmatched. The germline CDR1 and CDR2 sequences are SGHVS and FQNEAQ. CDR3 length: 16 amino acids. The CDR3 region has the DNA TGTGCCAGCAGCTCCTCGGACAGGTCTTCTAATGAAAAACTGTTTTTT. It yields the protein CASSSSDRSSNEKLFF.

The rearrangement links TRBV19 to TRBJ2-1; D is uncertain. The CDR3 is 14 amino acids. Trimming shortened V by 3 bases and J by 10 bases, and 16 bases separated the two germline ends. Germline loops: CDR1 LNHDA, CDR2 SQIVND (reference sequence). The CDR3 coding sequence is TGTGCCAGTAGTATTTCTCTCAACGTCGGAGAGCAGTTCTTC. Translation gives CASSISLNVGEQFF.

V and J are TRBV2 and TRBJ2-3, with D tentatively TRBD1 (5 bases). The CDR3 contains 15 residues. V lost 11 bases to trimming and J lost 1 base, with 19 bases between them. From germline, CDR1 is SNHLY and CDR2 FYNNEI. This chain's CDR3 is CASKPDSFGTDTQYF. In nucleotides, the CDR3 is TGTGCCTCTAAGCCTGACAGCTTCGGCACAGATACGCAGTATTTT.

Written as DNA, the CDR3 is TGTGCCAGCAGTGAAGCGCACCTGAAACAAGAGACCCAGTACTTC. Protein: CASSEAHLKQETQYF. V usage is TRBV6-1 and J usage is TRBJ2-5, with D unclear. The CDR3 consists of 15 residues. Between the trimmed V and J ends, which lost 0 bases and 2 bases, there was a span of 10 bases. CDR1 is MNHNS, CDR2 SASEGT, per germline.

The V gene is TRBV5-1, the J gene TRBJ2-5, with a tentative D call TRBD2 (5 bases). V gave up 4 bases and J gave up 4 bases, with 11 bases separating them. Germline-derived CDR1 and CDR2 are SGHRS and YFSETQ. There are 13 residues in the CDR3. DNA for the CDR3: TGCGCCAGCAGCGTCCCGGGAAGAGAGACCCAGTACTTC. Protein sequence: CASSVPGRETQYF. The full variable domain, completed using reference TRBV5-1 and TRBJ2-5, is KAGVTQTPRYLIKTRGQQVTLSCSPISGHRSVSWYQQTPGQGLQFLFEYFSETQRNKGNFPGRFSGRQFSNSRSEMNVSTLELGDSALYLCASSVPGRETQYFGPGTRLLVL.

The CDR3 sequence: CASSLGGGDRGNGYTF. DNA for the CDR3: TGTGCCAGCAGTTTAGGAGGTGGGGACAGGGGAAACGGCTACACCTTC. The J gene is TRBJ1-2, the V gene TRBV27; 10 positions agree with TRBD1. After removal of 2 bases from V and 8 bases from J, the junction contained 11 bases not matched to a gene. CDR3 size: 16 residues. CDR1 is MNHEY and CDR2 is SMNVEV in the germline V gene (reference sequence).

The chain combines TRBV2 with TRBJ2-3; 8 positions agree with TRBD2. Trimming at V came to 2 bases and at J to 8 bases, leaving 0 bases not matched to a gene. In germline, CDR1 is SNHLY, CDR2 FYNNEI. The length of the CDR3 is 12 residues. CDR3: CASSETSGTQYF. The CDR3 DNA is TGTGCCAGCAGTGAAACTAGCGGTACGCAGTATTTT.

This clone appeared a few times. This chain uses TRBV7-9 with TRBJ2-3; 10 nucleotides align to TRBD1. The CDR3 totals 15 residues. J gave up 3 bases and V 6 bases, and 6 bases lay outside the gene matches. Germline CDR1 and CDR2: SEHNR and FQNEAQ (reference sequence). DNA for the CDR3: TGTGCCAGCAGACTGGGGACAGGGGTTACAGATACGCAGTATTTT. Translation gives CASRLGTGVTDTQYF.

The V and J genes are TRBV2 and TRBJ2-2; 8 nucleotides align to TRBD1. After removal of 6 bases from V and 1 base from J, the junction contained 1 base not matched to a gene. Germline lookup yields CDR1 SNHLY and CDR2 FYNNEI. CDR3 length: 14 amino acids. CDR3 in DNA: TGTGCCAGCAGGGGACAGGTGAACACCGGGGAGCTGTTTTTT. It translates to CASRGQVNTGELFF.

The chain employs TRBV5-5 and TRBJ2-2; D may match TRBD1 or TRBD2 (5 bases each). Germline values: CDR1 SGHKS, CDR2 YYEKEE (reference sequence). This CDR3 comprises 15 residues. With 4 bases removed from V and 6 bases from J, the gap between germline ends came to 16 bases. Here the CDR3 reads CASSPGMGDPGELFF. The CDR3 coding sequence is TGTGCCAGCAGCCCCGGCATGGGGGATCCCGGGGAGCTGTTTTTT. Full variable domain (rest looked up from reference TRBV5-5 and TRBJ2-2): DAGVTQSPTHLIKTRGQQVTLRCSPISGHKSVSWYQQVLGQGPQFIFQYYEKEERGRGNFPDRFSARQFPNYSSELNVNALLLGDSALYLCASSPGMGDPGELFFGEGSRLTVL.

CDR3 bases: TGTGCCAGCAGCCCCGCAAGGACAGATACGCAGTATTTT. This sequence encodes CASSPARTDTQYF. The V gene is TRBV9, the J gene TRBJ2-3; D uncertain. V was pared by 4 bases and J by 3 bases, with 9 bases between. The CDR3 runs to 13 residues. Per the germline V gene, CDR1 is SGDLS and CDR2 is YYNGEE.

J is TRBJ1-1 and V is TRBV10-3; 11 nucleotides align to TRBD1. Germline CDR1 is ENHRY and CDR2 is SYGVKD. The junction had 5 bases not matched to a gene; V was cut back by 4 bases and J by 7 bases. This CDR3 is built from 14 residues. The CDR3 here is CAISGTGGGGEAFF. The CDR3 DNA is TGTGCCATCAGTGGGACAGGGGGCGGGGGTGAAGCTTTCTTT.

This chain links TRBV7-2 with TRBJ1-1; D ambiguous. Germline-derived CDR1 and CDR2 are SGHTA and FQGNSA. The CDR3 spans 13 residues. The V gene lost 6 bases and the J gene lost 1 base, with 9 bases spanning the gap. The CDR3: CASRHGPNTEAFF. In nucleotides, the CDR3 is TGTGCCAGCAGGCATGGACCGAACACTGAAGCTTTCTTT.

This sequence joins TRBV5-1 and TRBJ1-1; D might be TRBD1 (5 bases). This CDR3 comprises 13 residues. The V gene lost 8 bases and the J gene lost 4 bases, with 15 bases spanning the gap. Germline values: CDR1 SGHRS, CDR2 YFSETQ. CDR3 sequence (DNA): TGCGCCAGTTCCCTGGACATTACCACTGAAGCTTTCTTT. This translates into CASSLDITTEAFF.

This chain connects TRBV6-1 to TRBJ1-1; the D gene is possibly TRBD1 (5 bases). V was clipped by 4 bases and J by 11 bases, with 14 bases between them. Germline CDR1 is MNHNS and CDR2 is SASEGT. The CDR3 runs to 12 residues. This CDR3 is CASSGDSSLAFF. The DNA for the CDR3 is TGTGCCAGCAGTGGCGACAGCAGTCTCGCTTTCTTT.

The chain recombines TRBV7-3 with TRBJ2-6; the D is unclear. This CDR3 is built from 14 residues. Trimming pared 5 bases from V and 1 base from J, leaving 6 bases between. Per germline, CDR1 SGHTA and CDR2 FQGTGA. The CDR3 bases are TGTGCCAGCAGCCGATTTTCTGGGGCCAACGTCCTGACTTTC. It encodes CASSRFSGANVLTF.

J is TRBJ2-5 and V is TRBV7-6; TRBD2 agrees at 12 bases. Germline-derived CDR1 and CDR2 are SGHVS and FNYEAQ. The CDR3 is 16 residues long. V gave up 0 bases and J gave up 2 bases; unmatched junction bases: 1. CDR3 residues: CASSLATSGGQETQYF. The CDR3 DNA is TGTGCCAGCAGCTTAGCGACTAGCGGGGGACAAGAGACCCAGTACTTC.

The chain is built from TRBV6-5 and TRBJ2-7, with 9 bases aligning to TRBD1. CDR3 length: 15 residues. Germline V gene data show CDR1 as MNHEY and CDR2 as SVGAGI. V lost 4 bases to trimming and J lost 2 bases; unmatched junction nucleotides: 6. In DNA, the CDR3 is TGTGCCAGCAGTTCCCGGGACAGGGATCCCTACGAGCAGTACTTC. Translating gives CASSSRDRDPYEQYF.

The chain employs TRBV7-6 and TRBJ2-7, with a tentative D call TRBD2 (6 bases). There are 14 residues in the CDR3. Trimming removed 5 bases from V and 0 bases from J, with 11 bases in between. Germline CDR1 SGHVS, CDR2 FNYEAQ. The CDR3 bases are TGTGCCAGCAGCGCGTTCGGGAGCTCCTACGAGCAGTACTTC. Its translation is CASSAFGSSYEQYF.

As DNA, the CDR3 is TGTGCCAGTAGCAATGCGAGGGGCCGGGACCTGGGGCGAGAGACCCAGTACTTC. This encodes CASSNARGRDLGRETQYF. This chain uses TRBV19 with TRBJ2-5; D possibly uses TRBD1 or TRBD2 (5 bases each). There are 18 residues in the CDR3. V lost 6 bases to trimming and J lost 4 bases, with 27 bases between them. Per the germline V gene, CDR1 is LNHDA and CDR2 is SQIVND (reference sequence).

The chain employs TRBV2 and TRBJ1-6; D call uncertain. V was pared by 8 bases and J by 9 bases, with 14 bases between. Germline V CDR1 and CDR2: SNHLY, FYNNEI. This CDR3 is built from 13 residues. The CDR3, as DNA: TGTGCCAGCCTGGAGTCCTGGAGTTCACCCCTCCACTTT. It specifies CASLESWSSPLHF.

CDR3 DNA: TGTGCCAGCAGACTTAGCGGGGACCCCTTCGAGCAGTACTTC. This gives the protein CASRLSGDPFEQYF. The chain uses TRBV6-1 and TRBJ2-7; TRBD2 matches at 8 bases. This CDR3 is built from 14 residues. The ends lost 6 bases at V and 6 bases at J; junction bases unmatched: 10. CDR1 MNHNS and CDR2 SASEGT come from the germline V gene.

The chain joins TRBV30 to TRBJ1-6; D ambiguous. This CDR3 has 14 amino acids. Germline CDR1 GTSNPN, CDR2 SVGIG (reference sequence). Trimming took off 6 bases at V and 7 bases at J, with 16 bases between the two ends. The CDR3 loop is CACRSRVPNSPLHF. Written as DNA, the CDR3 is TGTGCCTGCCGCTCGAGGGTCCCAAATTCACCCCTCCACTTT. The complete variable domain, with remaining parts taken from reference TRBV30 and TRBJ1-6, reads SQTIHQWPATLVQPVGSPLSLECTVEGTSNPNLYWYRQAAGRGLQLLFYSVGIGQISSEVPQNLSASRPQDRQFILSSKKLLLSDSGFYLCACRSRVPNSPLHFGNGTRLTVT.

On this clone itself: This may come from a read error, since a much larger clone is one base off. Other DNA variants within this sample encode the same CDR3. The chain uses TRBV9 and TRBJ2-5; D gene unclear. This CDR3 is 13 amino acids long. Trimming removed 0 bases at V and 4 bases at J, with 7 bases between. Germline V gene data show CDR1 as SGDLS and CDR2 as YYNGEE. Here the CDR3 reads CASSVARSETQYF. CDR3 in DNA: TGTGCCAGCAGCGTAGCGCGATCAGAGACCCAGTACTTC.